Each of the 14 T cell receptor beta chains below was sequenced from the same sample in a study of Graves' ophthalmopathy and Graves' hyperthyroidism. Investigators amplified TCR beta CDR3 regions from RNA transcripts. Amplification began with first-round RT-PCR using HTBI primers, then second-round multiplex PCR was performed. A single record per CDR3 protein comes from TCRdb applying MiXCR to the multiplex PCR reads. The table lists hundreds of thousands of distinct CDR3 sequences, about a fifth of them singletons. The sequenced sample consisted of peripheral blood. All receptors derive from a woman aged 18-29 years with stable Graves' hyperthyroidism. Some clones in this sample may be carry-over from other donors' samples.

The table lists this clonotype with many counts. The chain has TRBV20-1 and TRBJ1-1, with D hard to call. Germline values: CDR1 DFQATT, CDR2 SNEGSKA (reference sequence). The ends were cut back, 2 bases at V and 1 base at J, with 5 bases in the middle. This CDR3 comprises 12 residues. The CDR3 here is CSARFANTEAFF. Written as DNA, the CDR3 is TGCAGTGCTAGATTTGCGAACACTGAAGCTTTCTTT.

The rearrangement uses TRBV3-1 and TRBJ2-7, with D unresolved. Trimming cost V 2 bases and J 7 bases, with 18 bases left between them. The CDR3 has 15 amino acids. Per the germline V gene, CDR1 is LGHDT and CDR2 is YNNKEL (reference sequence). Here the CDR3 DNA reads TGTGCCAGCAGCCAACTTGAGCACCCATTCCGGGAGCAGTACTTC. It codes for CASSQLEHPFREQYF.

This clonotype was recorded at least ten times. CDR3 loop: CASSLVSSGLYEQYF. The CDR3 DNA reads as TGTGCCAGCAGCTTAGTGTCTAGCGGCCTTTACGAGCAGTACTTC. The chain has TRBV13 and TRBJ2-7, with TRBD2 identical over 7 bases. The V gene end was trimmed by 1 base and the J gene end by 4 bases; junction bases not matched to a gene: 7. The CDR3 has 15 amino acids. CDR1 PRHDT and CDR2 FYEKMQ come from the germline V gene (reference sequence).

At least ten counts were recorded for this clonotype. V is TRBV18 and J is TRBJ2-7; 9 positions match TRBD1. The CDR3 has 13 amino acids. The V and J ends lost 2 bases and 7 bases, in that order; junction bases with no gene match: 3. Germline V gene data show CDR1 as KGHSH and CDR2 as LQKENI. The CDR3 DNA is TGTGCCAGCTCACCAGAGACAGGGGGAGAGCAGTACTTC. Translated, it gives CASSPETGGEQYF.

This clonotype came up many times. The chain combines TRBV20-1 with TRBJ2-7; the match to TRBD2 covers 8 bases. Losses at the gene ends were 3 bases for V and 0 bases for J; bases not matched to a gene: 4. Germline values: CDR1 DFQATT, CDR2 SNEGSKA (reference sequence). The CDR3 runs to 14 residues. CDR3: CSASPGGPSYEQYF. DNA for the CDR3: TGCAGTGCTAGTCCGGGAGGGCCCTCCTACGAGCAGTACTTC.

Regarding this clonotype: A much larger clone differs from this one at a single base, so this may be a read error. J is TRBJ2-2 and V is TRBV6-1; D is undetermined. V shed 5 bases and J shed 7 bases, with 8 bases lying between them. Germline CDR1 MNHNS, CDR2 SASEGT. This CDR3 is 12 amino acids long. The CDR3 sequence: CASSMDDGELFF. The DNA of the CDR3 is TGTGCCAGCAGTATGGATGACGGGGAGCTGTTTTTT.

The sample holds many counts of this clonotype. The chain carries TRBV6-2 or TRBV6-3 and TRBJ2-6, with a possible D match to TRBD2 (6 bases). The CDR3 covers 15 residues. Germline CDR1 and CDR2: MNHEY and SVGEGT. Trimming removed 8 bases from V and 2 bases from J, with 13 bases in between. The CDR3 is CASGGGVPGANVLTF. CDR3 coding DNA: TGTGCCAGCGGCGGAGGGGTTCCTGGGGCCAACGTCCTGACTTTC.

This clonotype came up many times. The chain recombines TRBV27 with TRBJ1-2, with D possibly TRBD1 on 5 matching bases. Looked up from germline, CDR1 is MNHEY and CDR2 is SMNVEV (reference sequence). V lost 4 bases to trimming and J lost 2 bases, with 8 bases between them. CDR3 length equals 13 residues. CDR3 coding DNA: TGTGCCAGCAGTTGGGGCGCCAACTATGGCTACACCTTC. It yields the protein CASSWGANYGYTF.

This clonotype has a count of ten or more. The V gene is TRBV10-1, the J gene TRBJ1-5; 7 bases line up with TRBD1. Germline CDR1 WNHNN, CDR2 SYGVQD (reference sequence). The junction had 8 bases not matched to a gene; V was cut back by 9 bases and J by 6 bases. The CDR3 covers 13 residues. The CDR3 here is CARTDRVVQPQHF. Here the CDR3 DNA reads TGCGCCAGGACCGACAGGGTAGTTCAGCCCCAGCATTTT.

This clonotype was seen more than once but under ten times. The chain employs TRBV20-1 and TRBJ2-5; D unresolved. Trimming took off 6 bases at V and 5 bases at J, with 13 bases between the two ends. The CDR3 sequence is 12 residues long. CDR1 is DFQATT, CDR2 SNEGSKA, per germline (reference sequence). The CDR3 spells CSAPIGMETQYF. The CDR3 coding sequence is TGCAGTGCCCCCATAGGGATGGAGACCCAGTACTTC.

Ten or more counts support this clonotype. J is TRBJ1-1 and V is TRBV19; TRBD1 agrees at 9 bases. Germline CDR1 and CDR2: LNHDA and SQIVND (reference sequence). The CDR3 sequence is 16 residues long. Germline trimming cut 4 bases from V and 1 base from J; bases unmatched to any gene: 7. The DNA for the CDR3 is TGTGCCAGTAGTACACCCTCGACAGGGGGGAACACTGAAGCTTTCTTT. Translated, it gives CASSTPSTGGNTEAFF.

The chain recombines TRBV18 with TRBJ1-5; TRBD1 might be the D (6 bases). This CDR3 contains 17 residues. The germline V and J ends were trimmed by 2 bases and 0 bases, with 14 bases remaining between them. CDR1 and CDR2 (germline): KGHSH, LQKENI. The CDR3 here is CASSPSGGSYSNQPQHF. The CDR3 region has the DNA TGTGCCAGCTCACCATCTGGGGGCTCCTATAGCAATCAGCCCCAGCATTTT.

This chain joins TRBV15 and TRBJ2-7; TRBD1 matches at 11 bases. CDR3 length: 15 residues. Germline trimming cut 6 bases from V and 2 bases from J; bases unmatched to any gene: 6. CDR1 is LNHNV and CDR2 is YYDKDF in the germline V gene (reference sequence). CDR3 residues: CATSPGQGETYEQYF. In DNA form, the CDR3 reads TGTGCCACCAGTCCGGGACAGGGGGAAACCTACGAGCAGTACTTC.

This clonotype was found many times. The chain joins TRBV12-3 or TRBV12-4 to TRBJ1-1; D may be TRBD1 (5 bases). This CDR3 is built from 13 residues. Trimming removed 5 bases from V and 8 bases from J, with 15 bases in between. This CDR3 reads CASSGDASGEAFF. The CDR3 nucleotides are TGTGCCAGCAGTGGGGACGCCTCAGGGGAAGCTTTCTTT.